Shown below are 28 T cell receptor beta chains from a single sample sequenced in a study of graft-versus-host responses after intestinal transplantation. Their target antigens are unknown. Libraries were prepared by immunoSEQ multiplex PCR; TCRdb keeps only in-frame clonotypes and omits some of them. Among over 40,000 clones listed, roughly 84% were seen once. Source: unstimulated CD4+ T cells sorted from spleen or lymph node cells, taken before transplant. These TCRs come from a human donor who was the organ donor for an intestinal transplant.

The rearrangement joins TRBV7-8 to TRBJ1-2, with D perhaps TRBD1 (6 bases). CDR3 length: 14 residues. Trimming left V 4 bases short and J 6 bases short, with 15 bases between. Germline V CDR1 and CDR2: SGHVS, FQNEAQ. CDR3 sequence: CASSSQGRGDGYTF. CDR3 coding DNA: TGTGCCAGCAGCTCACAGGGTCGTGGGGATGGCTACACCTTC. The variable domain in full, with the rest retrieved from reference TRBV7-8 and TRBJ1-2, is GAGVSQSPRYKVAKRGQDVALRCDPISGHVSLFWYQQALGQGPEFLTYFQNEAQLDKSGLPSDRFFAERPEGSVSTLKIQRTQQEDSAVYLCASSSQGRGDGYTFGSGTRLTVV.

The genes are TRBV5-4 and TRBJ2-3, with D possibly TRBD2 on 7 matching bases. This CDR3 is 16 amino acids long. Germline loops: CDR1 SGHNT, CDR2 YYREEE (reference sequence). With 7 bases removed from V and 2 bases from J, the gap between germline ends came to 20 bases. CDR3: CASSRGGGAVTDTQYF. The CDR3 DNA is TGTGCCAGCTCAAGGGGAGGGGGAGCCGTCACAGATACGCAGTATTTT.

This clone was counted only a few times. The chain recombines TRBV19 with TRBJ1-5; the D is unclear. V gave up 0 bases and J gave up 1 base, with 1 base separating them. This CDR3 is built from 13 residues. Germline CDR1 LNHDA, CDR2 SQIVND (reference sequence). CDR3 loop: CASSIESNQPQHF. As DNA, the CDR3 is TGTGCCAGTAGTATAGAGAGCAATCAGCCCCAGCATTTT.

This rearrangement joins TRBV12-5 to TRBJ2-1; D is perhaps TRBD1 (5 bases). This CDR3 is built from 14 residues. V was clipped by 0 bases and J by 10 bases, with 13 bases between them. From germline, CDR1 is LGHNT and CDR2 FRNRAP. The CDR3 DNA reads TGTGCTAGTGGTTTGGTAGGGGTTCCCATGGAGCAGTTCTTC. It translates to CASGLVGVPMEQFF.

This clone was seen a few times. The CDR3 nucleotides are TGTGCCAGCAGTGCCCCTAGCGGGGTGTCAGATACGCAGTATTTT. Translated, it gives CASSAPSGVSDTQYF. The V call is TRBV6-1, the J call TRBJ2-3; TRBD2 aligns across 9 bases. The CDR3 is 15 amino acids. Germline V gene lookup returns CDR1 MNHNS and CDR2 SASEGT. The V and J ends lost 4 bases and 4 bases, in that order; junction bases with no gene match: 6.

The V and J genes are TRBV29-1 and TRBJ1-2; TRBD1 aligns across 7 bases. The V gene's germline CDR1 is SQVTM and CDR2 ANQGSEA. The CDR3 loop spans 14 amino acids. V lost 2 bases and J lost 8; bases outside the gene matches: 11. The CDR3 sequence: CSVELMAGGKGYTF. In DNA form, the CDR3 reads TGCAGCGTTGAATTAATGGCAGGGGGAAAGGGCTACACCTTC.

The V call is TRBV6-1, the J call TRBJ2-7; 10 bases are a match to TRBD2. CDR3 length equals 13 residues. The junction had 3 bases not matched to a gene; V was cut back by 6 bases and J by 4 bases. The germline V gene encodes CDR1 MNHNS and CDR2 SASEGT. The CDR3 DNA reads TGTGCCAGCAGGTTAGCGGGGGGTTACGAGCAGTACTTC. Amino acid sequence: CASRLAGGYEQYF.

The CDR3 DNA reads TGTGCCAGCAGCCCGGGACTAGCGGGGGGCGTCAAAAACATTCAGTACTTC. As protein: CASSPGLAGGVKNIQYF. This sequence joins TRBV5-6 and TRBJ2-4; 15 bases align to TRBD2. V was pared by 4 bases and J by 3 bases, with 5 bases of the junction left unmatched. The germline gives CDR1 SGHDT, CDR2 YYEEEE. CDR3 length: 17 amino acids.

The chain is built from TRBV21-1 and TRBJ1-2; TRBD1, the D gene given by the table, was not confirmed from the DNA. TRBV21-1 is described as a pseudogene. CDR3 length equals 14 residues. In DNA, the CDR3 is TGTGCCAGCAGTGAAGACAGGGGCGGCTATGGCTACACCTTC. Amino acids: CASSEDRGGYGYTF.

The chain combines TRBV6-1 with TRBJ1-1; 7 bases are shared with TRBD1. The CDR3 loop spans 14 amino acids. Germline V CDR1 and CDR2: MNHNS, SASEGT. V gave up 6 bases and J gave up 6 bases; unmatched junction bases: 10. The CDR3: CASRTTGIAPEAFF. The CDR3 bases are TGTGCCAGCAGGACGACAGGGATTGCCCCTGAAGCTTTCTTT.

The CDR3 coding sequence is TGTGCCAGCAGTGTAGTGGGGTACACTGAAGCTTTCTTT. It translates to CASSVVGYTEAFF. The chain uses TRBV2 and TRBJ1-1; D is undetermined. Germline V gene sequence: CDR1 SNHLY, CDR2 FYNNEI. The CDR3 is made up of 13 amino acids. Trimming took 4 bases from V and 3 from J, leaving 9 bases between them.

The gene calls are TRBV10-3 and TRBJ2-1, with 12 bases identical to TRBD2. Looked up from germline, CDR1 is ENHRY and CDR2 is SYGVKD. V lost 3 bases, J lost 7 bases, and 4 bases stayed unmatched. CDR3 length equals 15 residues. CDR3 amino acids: CAISERLAGGNEQFF. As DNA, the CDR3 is TGTGCCATCAGTGAAAGGCTAGCGGGGGGGAATGAGCAGTTCTTC.

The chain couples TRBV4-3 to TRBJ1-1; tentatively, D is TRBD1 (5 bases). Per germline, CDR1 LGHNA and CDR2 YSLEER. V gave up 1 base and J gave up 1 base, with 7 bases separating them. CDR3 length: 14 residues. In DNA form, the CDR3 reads TGCGCCAGCAGCCAAGTCGACAGGAACACTGAAGCTTTCTTT. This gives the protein CASSQVDRNTEAFF.

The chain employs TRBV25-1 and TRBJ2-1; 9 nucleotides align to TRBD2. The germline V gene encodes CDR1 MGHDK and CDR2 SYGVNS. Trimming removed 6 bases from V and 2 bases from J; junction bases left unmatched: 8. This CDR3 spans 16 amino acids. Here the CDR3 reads CASSDPLAGPYNEQFF. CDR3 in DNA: TGTGCCAGCAGCGACCCCCTAGCGGGGCCCTACAATGAGCAGTTCTTC.

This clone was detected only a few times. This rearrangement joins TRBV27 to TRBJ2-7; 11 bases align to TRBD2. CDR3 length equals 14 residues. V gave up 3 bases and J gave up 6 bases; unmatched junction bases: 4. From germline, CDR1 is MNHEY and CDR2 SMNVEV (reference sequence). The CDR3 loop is CASSFSLAGAEQYF. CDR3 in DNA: TGTGCCAGCAGTTTCTCACTAGCGGGAGCCGAGCAGTACTTC.

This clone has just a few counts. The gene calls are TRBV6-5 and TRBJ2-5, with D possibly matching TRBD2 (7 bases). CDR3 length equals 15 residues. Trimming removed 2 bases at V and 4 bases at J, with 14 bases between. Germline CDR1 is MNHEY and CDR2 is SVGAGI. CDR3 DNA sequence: TGTGCCAGCAGTTACAGTGGGGGGGCCCGAGAGACCCAGTACTTC. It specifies CASSYSGGARETQYF.

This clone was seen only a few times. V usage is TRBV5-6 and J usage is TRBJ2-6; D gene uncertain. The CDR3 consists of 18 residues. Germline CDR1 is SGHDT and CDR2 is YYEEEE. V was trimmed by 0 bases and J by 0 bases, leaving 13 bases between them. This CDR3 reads CASSLGRLLISGANVLTF. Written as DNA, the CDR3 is TGTGCCAGCAGCTTGGGCAGGCTGCTTATCTCTGGGGCCAACGTCCTGACTTTC.

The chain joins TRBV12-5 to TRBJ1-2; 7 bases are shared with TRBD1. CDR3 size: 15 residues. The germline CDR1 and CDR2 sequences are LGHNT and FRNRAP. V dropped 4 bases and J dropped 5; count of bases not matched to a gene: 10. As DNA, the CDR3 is TGTGCTAGTGGTTCGGTAGGGACAGACTTATATGGCTACACCTTC. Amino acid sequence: CASGSVGTDLYGYTF.

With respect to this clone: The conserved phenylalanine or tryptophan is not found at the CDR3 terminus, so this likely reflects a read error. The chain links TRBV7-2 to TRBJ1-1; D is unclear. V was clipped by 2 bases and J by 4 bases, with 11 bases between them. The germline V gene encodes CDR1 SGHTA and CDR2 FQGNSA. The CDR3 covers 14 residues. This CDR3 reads CASSLSDFVTEAFS. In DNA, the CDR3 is TGTGCCAGCAGCTTATCAGACTTTGTCACTGAAGCTTTCTCT.

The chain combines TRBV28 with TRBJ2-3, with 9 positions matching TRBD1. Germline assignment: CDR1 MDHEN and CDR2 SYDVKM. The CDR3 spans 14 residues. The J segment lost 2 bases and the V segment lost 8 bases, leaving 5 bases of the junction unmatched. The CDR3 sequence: CASWGDRDTDTQYF. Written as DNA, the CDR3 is TGTGCCAGCTGGGGGGACAGGGACACAGATACGCAGTATTTT.

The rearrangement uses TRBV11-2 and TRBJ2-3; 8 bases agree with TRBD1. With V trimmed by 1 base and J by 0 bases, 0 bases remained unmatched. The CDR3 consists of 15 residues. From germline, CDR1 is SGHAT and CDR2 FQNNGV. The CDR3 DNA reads TGTGCCAGCAGCTTAGGGGACAGGAGCACAGATACGCAGTATTTT. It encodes CASSLGDRSTDTQYF.

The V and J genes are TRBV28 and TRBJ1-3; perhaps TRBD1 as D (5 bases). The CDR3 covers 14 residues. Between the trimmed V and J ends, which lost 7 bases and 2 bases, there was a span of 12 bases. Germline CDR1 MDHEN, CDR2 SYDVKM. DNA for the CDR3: TGTGCCAGCACTCCAGGGCAGGCTGGAAACACCATATATTTT. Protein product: CASTPGQAGNTIYF.

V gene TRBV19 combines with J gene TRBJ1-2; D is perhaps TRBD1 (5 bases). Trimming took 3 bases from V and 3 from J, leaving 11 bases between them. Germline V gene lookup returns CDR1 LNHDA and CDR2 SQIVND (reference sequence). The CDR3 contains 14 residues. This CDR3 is CASSIGWGDYGYTF. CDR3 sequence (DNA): TGTGCCAGTAGTATTGGCTGGGGGGACTATGGCTACACCTTC.

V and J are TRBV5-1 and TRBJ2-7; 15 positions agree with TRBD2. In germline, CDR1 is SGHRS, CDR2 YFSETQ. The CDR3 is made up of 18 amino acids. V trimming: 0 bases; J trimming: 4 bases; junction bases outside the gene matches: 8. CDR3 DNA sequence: TGCGCCAGCAGCTTGGCCGGACTAGCGGGAGGGCCGTGGTACGAGCAGTACTTC. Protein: CASSLAGLAGGPWYEQYF.

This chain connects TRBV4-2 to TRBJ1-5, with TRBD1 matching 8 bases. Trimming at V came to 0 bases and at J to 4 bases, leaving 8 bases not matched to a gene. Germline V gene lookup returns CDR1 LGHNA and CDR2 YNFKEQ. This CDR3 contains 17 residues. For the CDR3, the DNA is TGTGCCAGCAGCCAAGATGCGGGACAGGTTGGGAATCAGCCCCAGCATTTT. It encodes CASSQDAGQVGNQPQHF.

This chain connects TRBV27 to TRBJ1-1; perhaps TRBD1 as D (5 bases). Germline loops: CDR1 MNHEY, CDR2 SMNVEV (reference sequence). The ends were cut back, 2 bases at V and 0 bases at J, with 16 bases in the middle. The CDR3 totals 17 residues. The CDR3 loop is CASSLRGGDPLNTEAFF. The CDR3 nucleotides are TGTGCCAGCAGTTTACGTGGGGGGGATCCCTTGAACACTGAAGCTTTCTTT.

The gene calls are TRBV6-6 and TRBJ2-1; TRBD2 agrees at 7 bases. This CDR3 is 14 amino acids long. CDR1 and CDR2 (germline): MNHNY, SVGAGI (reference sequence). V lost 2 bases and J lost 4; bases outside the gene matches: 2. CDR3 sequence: CASSYGAGYNEQFF. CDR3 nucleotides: TGTGCCAGCAGTTACGGAGCGGGGTACAATGAGCAGTTCTTC.

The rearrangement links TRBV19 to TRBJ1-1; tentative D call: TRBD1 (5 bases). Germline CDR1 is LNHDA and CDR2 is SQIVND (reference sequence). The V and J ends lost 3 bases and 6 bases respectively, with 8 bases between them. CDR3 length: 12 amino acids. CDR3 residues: CASSIDRSEAFF. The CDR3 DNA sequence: TGTGCCAGTAGTATTGACAGATCTGAAGCTTTCTTT.